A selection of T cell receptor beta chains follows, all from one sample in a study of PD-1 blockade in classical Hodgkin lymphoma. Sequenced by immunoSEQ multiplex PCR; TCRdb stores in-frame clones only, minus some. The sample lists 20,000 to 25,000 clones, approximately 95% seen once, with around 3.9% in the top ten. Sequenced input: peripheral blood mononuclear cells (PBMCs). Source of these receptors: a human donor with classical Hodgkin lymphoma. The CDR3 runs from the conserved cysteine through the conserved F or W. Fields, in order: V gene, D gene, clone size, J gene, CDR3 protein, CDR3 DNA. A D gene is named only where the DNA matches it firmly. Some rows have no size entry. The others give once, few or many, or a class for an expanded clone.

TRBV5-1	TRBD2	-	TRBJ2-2	CASSFRTSEEAGELFF	TGCGCCAGCAGCTTTAGGACTAGCGAGGAGGCCGGGGAGCTGTTTTTT
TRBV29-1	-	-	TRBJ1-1	CSVTGPEAFF	TGCAGCGTCACAGGGCCTGAAGCTTTCTTT
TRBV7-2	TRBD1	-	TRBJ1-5	CASSSGQVDQPQHF	TGTGCCAGCAGCTCAGGACAGGTCGATCAGCCCCAGCATTTT
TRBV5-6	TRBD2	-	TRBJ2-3	CASSLESSGRADTQYF	TGTGCCAGCAGCTTGGAATCTAGCGGGAGAGCAGATACGCAGTATTTT
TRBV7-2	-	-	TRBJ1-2	CASTAGEVWGGYTF	TGTGCCAGCACCGCCGGGGAAGTCTGGGGTGGCTACACCTTC
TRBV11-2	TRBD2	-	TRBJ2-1	CASRPLGTSAHNEQFF	TGTGCCAGCAGACCCCTTGGGACTAGCGCTCACAATGAGCAGTTCTTC
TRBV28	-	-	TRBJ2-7	CASLRDTSHEQYF	TGTGCCAGCCTCCGGGACACCTCTCACGAGCAGTACTTC
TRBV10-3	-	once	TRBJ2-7	CAISDRGADEQYF	TGTGCCATCAGTGACAGGGGAGCGGACGAGCAGTACTTC
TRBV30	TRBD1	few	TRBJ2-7	CAVTGGYEQYF	TGTGCCGTTACAGGGGGCTACGAGCAGTACTTC
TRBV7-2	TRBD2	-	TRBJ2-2	CASSRGVPNTGELFF	TGTGCCAGCAGCCGGGGGGTCCCGAACACCGGGGAGCTGTTTTTT
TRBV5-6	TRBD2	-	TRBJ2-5	CASGRAPETQYF	TGTGCCAGCGGGAGGGCCCCAGAGACCCAGTACTTC
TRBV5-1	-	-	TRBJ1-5	CASSSTGSRNQPQHF	TGCGCCAGCAGTTCGACCGGGAGCCGCAATCAGCCCCAGCATTTT
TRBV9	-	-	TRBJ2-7	CASSVGEGLAYEQYF	TGTGCCAGCAGCGTAGGAGAGGGTCTTGCCTACGAGCAGTACTTC
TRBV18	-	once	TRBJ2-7	CASSPSAGHEQYF	TGTGCCAGCTCACCCTCAGCAGGACACGAGCAGTACTTC
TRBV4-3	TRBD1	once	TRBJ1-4	CASSQGDRVEEKLFF	TGCGCCAGCAGCCAAGGGGACAGGGTTGAAGAAAAACTGTTTTTT
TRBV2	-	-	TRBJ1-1	CASLRGVNTEAFF	TGTGCCAGCCTCCGAGGGGTGAACACTGAAGCTTTCTTT
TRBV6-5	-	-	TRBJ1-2	CASSYRQGLGYTF	TGTGCCAGCAGTTACCGCCAGGGATTGGGCTACACCTTC
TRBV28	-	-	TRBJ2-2	CASSFGFNTGELFF	TGTGCCAGCAGTTTCGGGTTTAACACCGGGGAGCTGTTTTTT
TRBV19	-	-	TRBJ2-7	CASSILPTGAVDEQYF	TGTGCCAGTAGTATACTTCCTACTGGGGCTGTCGACGAGCAGTACTTC
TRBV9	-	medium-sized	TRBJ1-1	CASTPISAMNTEAFF	TGTGCCAGCACCCCCATTTCAGCCATGAACACTGAAGCTTTCTTT
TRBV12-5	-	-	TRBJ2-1	CASGLDLSIHEQFF	TGTGCTAGTGGTTTGGACCTCTCGATCCATGAGCAGTTCTTC
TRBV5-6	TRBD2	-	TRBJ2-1	CASSLAILAGGNEQFF	TGTGCCAGCAGCTTGGCCATATTAGCGGGGGGCAATGAGCAGTTCTTC
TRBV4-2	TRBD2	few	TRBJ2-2	CASSQDSGGAGELFF	TGTGCCAGCAGCCAAGATAGCGGGGGGGCCGGGGAGCTGTTTTTT
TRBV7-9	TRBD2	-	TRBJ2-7	CASSLAVGPGLALSYEQYF	TGTGCCAGCAGCTTAGCCGTAGGTCCGGGACTAGCACTCTCCTACGAGCAGTACTTC
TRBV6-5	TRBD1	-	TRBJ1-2	CASRGQGGPHYGYTF	TGTGCCAGCAGAGGACAGGGGGGTCCTCACTATGGCTACACCTTC
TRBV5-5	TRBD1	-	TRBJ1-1	CASTTGEAWTEAFF	TGTGCCAGCACCACAGGGGAGGCTTGGACTGAAGCTTTCTTT
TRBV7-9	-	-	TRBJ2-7	CASSPQGRYEQYF	TGTGCCAGCAGCCCACAGGGACGTTACGAGCAGTACTTC
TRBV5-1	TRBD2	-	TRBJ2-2	CASSFSSGTNTGELFF	TGCGCCAGCAGCTTCTCTAGCGGGACCAACACCGGGGAGCTGTTTTTT
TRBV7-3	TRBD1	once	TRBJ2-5	CASSLTGVETQYF	TGTGCCAGCAGCTTGACAGGGGTGGAGACCCAGTACTTC